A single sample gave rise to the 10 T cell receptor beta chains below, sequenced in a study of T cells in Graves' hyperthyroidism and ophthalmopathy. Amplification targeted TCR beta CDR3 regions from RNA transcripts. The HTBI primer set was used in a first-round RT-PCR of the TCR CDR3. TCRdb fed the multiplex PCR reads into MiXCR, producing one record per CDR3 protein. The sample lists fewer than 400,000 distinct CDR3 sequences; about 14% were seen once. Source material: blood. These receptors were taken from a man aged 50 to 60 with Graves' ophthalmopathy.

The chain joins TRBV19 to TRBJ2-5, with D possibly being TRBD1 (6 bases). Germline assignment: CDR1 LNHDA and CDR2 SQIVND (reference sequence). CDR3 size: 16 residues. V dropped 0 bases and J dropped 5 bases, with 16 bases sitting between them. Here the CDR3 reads CASSIDLGRGPETQYF. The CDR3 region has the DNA TGTGCCAGTAGTATAGATCTTGGCAGGGGTCCCGAGACCCAGTACTTC.

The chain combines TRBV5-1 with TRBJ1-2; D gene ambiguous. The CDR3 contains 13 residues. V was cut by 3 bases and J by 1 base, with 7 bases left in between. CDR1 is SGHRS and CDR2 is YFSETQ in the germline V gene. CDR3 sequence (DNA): TGCGCCAGCAGCTCCCCAGATAACTATGGCTACACCTTC. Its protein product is CASSSPDNYGYTF.

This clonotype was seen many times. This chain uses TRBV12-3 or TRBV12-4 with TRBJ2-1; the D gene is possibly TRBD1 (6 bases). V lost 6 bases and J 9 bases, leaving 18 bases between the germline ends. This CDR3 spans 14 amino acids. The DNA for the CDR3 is TGTGCCAGCAGCCCCGGGGCAGGGGTACGTGAGCAGTTCTTC. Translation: CASSPGAGVREQFF.

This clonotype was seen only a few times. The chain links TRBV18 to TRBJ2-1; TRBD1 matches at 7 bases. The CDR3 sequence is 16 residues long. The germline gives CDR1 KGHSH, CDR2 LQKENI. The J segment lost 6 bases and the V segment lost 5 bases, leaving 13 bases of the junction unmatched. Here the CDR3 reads CASSSTSRGLINEQFF. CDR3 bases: TGTGCCAGCTCATCGACGAGTAGGGGGCTCATCAATGAGCAGTTCTTC.

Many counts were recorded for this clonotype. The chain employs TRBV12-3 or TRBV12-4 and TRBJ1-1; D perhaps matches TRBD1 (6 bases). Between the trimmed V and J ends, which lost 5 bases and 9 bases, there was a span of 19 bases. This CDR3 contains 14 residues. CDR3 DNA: TGTGCCAGCAGTCCGCGACCGGGACAAGCTCAAGCTTTCTTT. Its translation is CASSPRPGQAQAFF.

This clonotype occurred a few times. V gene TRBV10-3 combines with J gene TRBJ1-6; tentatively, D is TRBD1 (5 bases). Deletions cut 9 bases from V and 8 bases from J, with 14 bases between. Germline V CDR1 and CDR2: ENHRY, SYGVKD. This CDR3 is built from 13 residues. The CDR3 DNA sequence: TGTGCCATAAAAGCCGGGGGTGATTCACCCCTCCACTTT. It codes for CAIKAGGDSPLHF.

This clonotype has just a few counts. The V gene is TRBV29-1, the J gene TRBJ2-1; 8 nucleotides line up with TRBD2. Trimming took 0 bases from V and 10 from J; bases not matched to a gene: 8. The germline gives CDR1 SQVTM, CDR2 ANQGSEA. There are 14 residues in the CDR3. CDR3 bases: TGCAGCGTTGAAGATCTTCGGGAGGGGAGGGAGCAGTTCTTC. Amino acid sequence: CSVEDLREGREQFF.

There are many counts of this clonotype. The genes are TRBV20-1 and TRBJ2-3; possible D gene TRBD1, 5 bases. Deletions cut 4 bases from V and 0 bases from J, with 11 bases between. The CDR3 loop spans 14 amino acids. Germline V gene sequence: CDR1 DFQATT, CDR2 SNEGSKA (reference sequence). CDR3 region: CSATGHASTDTQYF. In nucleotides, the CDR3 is TGCAGTGCTACCGGACACGCCAGCACAGATACGCAGTATTTT.

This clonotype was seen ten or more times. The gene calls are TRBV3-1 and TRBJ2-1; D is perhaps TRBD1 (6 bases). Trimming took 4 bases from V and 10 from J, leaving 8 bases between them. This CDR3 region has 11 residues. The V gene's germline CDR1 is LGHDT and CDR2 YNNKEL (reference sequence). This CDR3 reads CASSLGQEQFF. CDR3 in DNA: TGTGCCAGCAGCCTAGGACAGGAGCAGTTCTTC.

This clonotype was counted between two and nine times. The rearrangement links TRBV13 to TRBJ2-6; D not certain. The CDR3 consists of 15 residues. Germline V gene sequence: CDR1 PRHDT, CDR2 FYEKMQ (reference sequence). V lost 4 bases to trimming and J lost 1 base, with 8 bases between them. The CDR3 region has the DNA TGTGCCAGCAGCTCCCTTGTATCTGGGGCCAACGTCCTGACTTTC. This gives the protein CASSSLVSGANVLTF.